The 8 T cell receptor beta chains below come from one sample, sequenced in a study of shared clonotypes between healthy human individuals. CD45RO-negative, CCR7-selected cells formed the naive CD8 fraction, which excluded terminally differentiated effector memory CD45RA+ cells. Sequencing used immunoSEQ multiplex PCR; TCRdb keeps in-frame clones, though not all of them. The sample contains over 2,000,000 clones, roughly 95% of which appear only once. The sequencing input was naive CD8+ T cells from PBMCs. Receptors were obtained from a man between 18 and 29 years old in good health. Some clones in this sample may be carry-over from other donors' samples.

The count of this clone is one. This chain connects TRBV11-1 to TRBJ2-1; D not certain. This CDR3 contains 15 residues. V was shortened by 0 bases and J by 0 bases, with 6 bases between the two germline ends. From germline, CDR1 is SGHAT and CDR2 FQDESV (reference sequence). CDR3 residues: CASSLAKNSYNEQFF. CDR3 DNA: TGTGCCAGCAGCTTAGCGAAAAACTCCTACAATGAGCAGTTCTTC.

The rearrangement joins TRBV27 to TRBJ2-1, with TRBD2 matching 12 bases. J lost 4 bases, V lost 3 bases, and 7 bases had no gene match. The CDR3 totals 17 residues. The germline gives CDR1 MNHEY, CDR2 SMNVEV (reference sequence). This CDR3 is CASSLSGLAGTYNEQFF. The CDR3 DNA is TGTGCCAGCAGTTTGTCAGGACTAGCGGGGACTTACAATGAGCAGTTCTTC.

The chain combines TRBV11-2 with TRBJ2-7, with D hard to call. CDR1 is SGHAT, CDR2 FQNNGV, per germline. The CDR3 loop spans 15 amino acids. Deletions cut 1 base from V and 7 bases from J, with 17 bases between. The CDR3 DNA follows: TGTGCCAGCAGCTTAGGTCCAGCGTACTTACTGGAGCAGTACTTC. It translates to CASSLGPAYLLEQYF.

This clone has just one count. The CDR3: CASSRRTGVNEQFF. As DNA, the CDR3 is TGTGCCAGCAGCCGGCGGACAGGGGTCAATGAGCAGTTCTTC. The rearrangement uses TRBV27 and TRBJ2-1, with 9 bases that match TRBD1. The CDR3 consists of 14 residues. CDR1 and CDR2 from the germline V gene are MNHEY and SMNVEV (reference sequence). V shed 6 bases and J 6 bases; nucleotides not matched to a gene: 6.

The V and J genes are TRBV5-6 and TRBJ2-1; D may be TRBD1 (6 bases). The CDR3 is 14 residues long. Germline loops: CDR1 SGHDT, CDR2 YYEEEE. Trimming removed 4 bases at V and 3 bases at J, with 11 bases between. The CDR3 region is CASSRADSYNEQFF. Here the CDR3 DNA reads TGTGCCAGCAGCCGGGCGGACAGCTACAATGAGCAGTTCTTC.

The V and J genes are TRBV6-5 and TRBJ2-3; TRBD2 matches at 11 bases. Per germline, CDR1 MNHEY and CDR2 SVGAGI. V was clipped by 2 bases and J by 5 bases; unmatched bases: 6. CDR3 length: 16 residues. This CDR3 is CASSYLAGGMGDTQYF. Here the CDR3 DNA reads TGTGCCAGCAGTTACCTAGCGGGAGGTATGGGAGATACGCAGTATTTT.

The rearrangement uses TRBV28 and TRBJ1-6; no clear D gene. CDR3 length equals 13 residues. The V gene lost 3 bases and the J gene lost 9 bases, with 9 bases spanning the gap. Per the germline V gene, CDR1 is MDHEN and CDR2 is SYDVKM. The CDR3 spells CASSFPSFSPLHF. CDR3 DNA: TGTGCCAGCAGTTTCCCATCTTTTTCACCCCTCCACTTT.

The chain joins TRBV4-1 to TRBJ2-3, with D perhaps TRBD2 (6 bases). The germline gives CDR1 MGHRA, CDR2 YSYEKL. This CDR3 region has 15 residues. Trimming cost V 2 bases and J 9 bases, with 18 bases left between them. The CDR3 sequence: CASSQRLTGDQTQYF. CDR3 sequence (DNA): TGCGCCAGCAGCCAAAGACTTACGGGAGATCAAACGCAGTATTTT.